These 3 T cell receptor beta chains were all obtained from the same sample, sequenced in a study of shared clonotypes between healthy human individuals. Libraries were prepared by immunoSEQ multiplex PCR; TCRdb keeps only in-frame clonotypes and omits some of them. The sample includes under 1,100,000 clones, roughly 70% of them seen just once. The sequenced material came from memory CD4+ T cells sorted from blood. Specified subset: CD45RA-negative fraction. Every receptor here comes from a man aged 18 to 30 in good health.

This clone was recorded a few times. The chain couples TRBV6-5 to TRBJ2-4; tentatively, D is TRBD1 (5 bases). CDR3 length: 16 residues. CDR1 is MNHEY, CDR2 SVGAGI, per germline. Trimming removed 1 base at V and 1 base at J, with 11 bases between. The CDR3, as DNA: TGTGCCAGCAGTTACTTGGCAGGGCTGGCCAAAAACATTCAGTACTTC. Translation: CASSYLAGLAKNIQYF.

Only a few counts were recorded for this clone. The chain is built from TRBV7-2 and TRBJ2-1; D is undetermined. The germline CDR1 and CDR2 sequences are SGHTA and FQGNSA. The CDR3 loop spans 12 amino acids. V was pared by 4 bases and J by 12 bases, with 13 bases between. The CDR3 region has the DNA TGTGCCAGCAGCTCCAACGAGGTTACGCAGTTCTTC. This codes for CASSSNEVTQFF.

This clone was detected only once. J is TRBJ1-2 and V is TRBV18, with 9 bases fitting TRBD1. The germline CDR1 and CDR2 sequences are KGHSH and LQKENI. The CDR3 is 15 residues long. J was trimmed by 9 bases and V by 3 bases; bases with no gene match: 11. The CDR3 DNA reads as TGTGCCAGCTCACCGCGGGACAGGGAGACTTATAGCTACACCTTC. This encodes CASSPRDRETYSYTF.